The 3 T cell receptor beta chains below were found in one sample sequenced in a study of cytomegalovirus exposure and HLA in healthy donors. Primers included in the PCR were 60 Vbeta and 13 Jbeta primers. Sequenced by immunoSEQ multiplex PCR; TCRdb stores in-frame clones only, minus some. This sample carries around 92,000 clones, around 85% of them seen once, and the ten largest clones take approximately 1.2%. Input material: PBMCs. These receptors were collected from a girl between 2 and 10 years old in good health and CMV-seropositive.

The chain employs TRBV27 and TRBJ1-2; the match to TRBD1 covers 7 bases. Trimming removed 6 bases from V and 8 bases from J; junction bases left unmatched: 15. The CDR3 has 15 residues. Per germline, CDR1 MNHEY and CDR2 SMNVEV (reference sequence). CDR3 region: CASSPDRIRVRGYTF. The CDR3 nucleotides read TGTGCCAGCAGCCCGGACAGGATCCGGGTCCGCGGCTACACCTTC.

The DNA of the CDR3 is TGTGCCAGCAGGCCCGGGACAGTAAACACTGAAGCTTTCTTT. Translation gives CASRPGTVNTEAFF. The rearrangement uses TRBV6-5 and TRBJ1-1; 7 bases match TRBD1. The CDR3 length is 14 residues. The V segment lost 6 bases and the J segment 2 bases; nucleotides outside the gene matches: 6. CDR1 and CDR2 from the germline V gene are MNHEY and SVGAGI.

V gene TRBV2 combines with J gene TRBJ2-5; the D is unclear. Germline V gene sequence: CDR1 SNHLY, CDR2 FYNNEI. CDR3 length: 13 amino acids. V was clipped by 3 bases and J by 1 base, with 6 bases between them. The CDR3 DNA reads as TGTGCCAGCAGTGACTACAGCCAAGAGACCCAGTACTTC. Protein: CASSDYSQETQYF.